The 8 T cell receptor beta chains presented below share a single source sample, sequenced in a study of blood T cell repertoires in COVID-19. Generated by immunoSEQ multiplex PCR, the TCRdb table keeps only in-frame clones and is missing some. The sample includes some 290,000 clones, roughly nine tenths seen only once; the top ten take roughly a tenth. Sequences were obtained from PBMCs or T cells enriched from blood (not recorded which). These TCRs come from a young woman who had recovered from COVID-19.

The rearrangement links TRBV28 to TRBJ2-1; the match to TRBD2 covers 9 bases. Germline CDR1 MDHEN, CDR2 SYDVKM. This CDR3 spans 14 amino acids. The V gene end was trimmed by 4 bases and the J gene end by 6 bases; junction bases not matched to a gene: 4. CDR3 in DNA: TGTGCCAGCAGTTCCGGGACTAGCTTCAATGAGCAGTTCTTC. Residues: CASSSGTSFNEQFF.

The table lists this clone with a count of one. V usage is TRBV28 and J usage is TRBJ1-5, with 9 nucleotides matching TRBD1. The trim removed 5 bases at V and 1 base at J, leaving 6 bases unmatched. This CDR3 contains 16 residues. Germline V gives CDR1 MDHEN, CDR2 SYDVKM. CDR3 amino acids: CASSQLQGASNQPQHF. CDR3 coding DNA: TGTGCCAGCAGTCAATTACAGGGGGCAAGCAATCAGCCCCAGCATTTT.

CDR3 region: CASSPRSPWAGPPHEQFF. Written as DNA, the CDR3 is TGTGCCAGCAGCCCCCGTTCCCCGTGGGCAGGGCCCCCTCATGAGCAGTTCTTC. V and J are TRBV11-3 and TRBJ2-1; the D gene is possibly TRBD1 (5 bases). The CDR3 has 18 residues. CDR1 and CDR2 from the germline V gene are SGHNT and YENEEA. Trimming removed 5 bases from V and 8 bases from J, with 28 bases in between. Filled out from reference TRBV11-3 and TRBJ2-1, the complete variable domain reads EAGVVQSPRYKIIEKKQPVAFWCNPISGHNTLYWYLQNLGQGPELLIRYENEEAVDDSQLPKDRFSAERLKGVDSTLKIQPAELGDSAVYLCASSPRSPWAGPPHEQFFGPGTRLTVL.

The CDR3 DNA follows: TGTGCCAGCAGCTTTGTCGGGGGATCGCGGGAGGGCCGTGAGACCCAGTACTTC. It is translated as CASSFVGGSREGRETQYF. The chain links TRBV11-2 to TRBJ2-5, with 9 positions matching TRBD2. V lost 3 bases, J lost 5 bases, and 16 bases stayed unmatched. Germline values: CDR1 SGHAT, CDR2 FQNNGV. CDR3 length equals 18 residues.

This clone was detected only a few times. The genes are TRBV11-3 and TRBJ2-1; D remains ambiguous. V lost 2 bases to trimming and J lost 5 bases, with 10 bases between them. Germline assignment: CDR1 SGHNT and CDR2 YENEEA. This CDR3 contains 14 residues. The CDR3 region is CASSLLGNDNEQFF. The CDR3 DNA follows: TGTGCCAGCAGCTTACTAGGCAACGACAATGAGCAGTTCTTC.

This clone was recorded only once. The chain has TRBV5-1 and TRBJ2-1; 7 bases fit TRBD1. The CDR3 runs to 14 residues. The junction had 6 bases not matched to a gene; V was cut back by 6 bases and J by 3 bases. CDR1 is SGHRS and CDR2 is YFSETQ in the germline V gene. The CDR3 sequence is CASTIGQDYNEQFF. The CDR3, as DNA: TGCGCCAGCACAATCGGACAGGACTACAATGAGCAGTTCTTC. Variable domain in full (rest from reference TRBV5-1 and TRBJ2-1): KAGVTQTPRYLIKTRGQQVTLSCSPISGHRSVSWYQQTPGQGLQFLFEYFSETQRNKGNFPGRFSGRQFSNSRSEMNVSTLELGDSALYLCASTIGQDYNEQFFGPGTRLTVL.

On this clone itself: The junction shows a germline mismatch at one end, possibly a read error. V gene TRBV6-2 or TRBV6-3 combines with J gene TRBJ1-3, with D possibly TRBD1 on 6 matching bases. Germline V gives CDR1 MNHEY, CDR2 SVGEGT. The CDR3 is made up of 16 amino acids. CDR3 nucleotide sequence: TGTGCCAGCAGATACTTTGACAGGCTCTCTGGAAACACCATATATTTT. Encoded protein: CASRYFDRLSGNTIYF.

The chain is built from TRBV25-1 and TRBJ2-5; possibly TRBD2 for D (5 bases). Germline V gene sequence: CDR1 MGHDK, CDR2 SYGVNS. Trimming left V 0 bases short and J 7 bases short, with 12 bases between. This CDR3 has 14 residues. CDR3 sequence: CASSEYGEGGTQYF. Here the CDR3 DNA reads TGTGCCAGCAGTGAATACGGAGAGGGTGGGACCCAGTACTTC.